A single sample gave rise to the 20 T cell receptor beta chains below, sequenced in a study of blood T cell repertoires in COVID-19. Generated by immunoSEQ multiplex PCR, the TCRdb table keeps only in-frame clones and is missing some. The table has 200,000 to 300,000 clones, 80% to 90% seen once. Sample: peripheral blood. These receptors were collected from a woman aged 40 to 50 with acute or convalescent COVID-19.

V usage is TRBV18 and J usage is TRBJ2-3; TRBD2 agrees at 8 bases. CDR3 length: 14 residues. J was trimmed by 0 bases and V by 8 bases; bases with no gene match: 4. The germline V gene encodes CDR1 KGHSH and CDR2 LQKENI. The CDR3 spells CASRREGSTDTQYF. In DNA, the CDR3 is TGTGCCAGCCGACGGGAGGGAAGCACAGATACGCAGTATTTT.

The rearrangement links TRBV9 to TRBJ2-4; 8 nucleotides line up with TRBD1. V was clipped by 0 bases and J by 6 bases; unmatched bases: 8. CDR1 and CDR2 (germline): SGDLS, YYNGEE. This CDR3 comprises 16 residues. The DNA of the CDR3 is TGTGCCAGCAGCGTAGCCCCGACAGGGGTGGGAAACATTCAGTACTTC. Its protein is CASSVAPTGVGNIQYF.

This CDR3 reads CASSLELAGTRLGPDTQYF. In DNA, the CDR3 is TGTGCCAGCAGCTTGGAACTAGCGGGGACCAGGTTGGGACCAGATACGCAGTATTTT. V and J are TRBV5-6 and TRBJ2-3; TRBD2 matches 10 bases. Germline assignment: CDR1 SGHDT and CDR2 YYEEEE. The CDR3 spans 19 residues. Trimming took 0 bases from V and 4 from J; bases not matched to a gene: 14.

The chain combines TRBV5-1 with TRBJ1-3, with D tentatively TRBD1 (5 bases). In germline, CDR1 is SGHRS, CDR2 YFSETQ. Deletions cut 8 bases from V and 8 bases from J, with 17 bases between. This CDR3 spans 13 amino acids. CDR3 region: CASRSGTDHTIYF. The CDR3 DNA reads TGCGCCAGTCGAAGCGGGACGGATCACACCATATATTTT.

The chain combines TRBV9 with TRBJ1-6; a weak D match, TRBD1 (6 bases). This CDR3 is 13 amino acids long. The ends were cut back, 3 bases at V and 7 bases at J, with 8 bases in the middle. Germline V gene lookup returns CDR1 SGDLS and CDR2 YYNGEE. The CDR3 DNA follows: TGTGCCAGCAGCGCAACAGGGAATTCACCCCTCCACTTT. This codes for CASSATGNSPLHF.

The chain is built from TRBV6-5 and TRBJ1-3; 11 positions match TRBD1. V lost 10 bases and J lost 4; bases outside the gene matches: 6. From germline, CDR1 is MNHEY and CDR2 SVGAGI. The CDR3 contains 14 residues. CDR3 protein: CATWDRGGGNTIYF. For the CDR3, the DNA is TGTGCCACTTGGGACAGGGGGGGAGGAAACACCATATATTTT.

The genes are TRBV24-1 and TRBJ1-2, with D possibly being TRBD1 (5 bases). Germline V lookup: CDR1 KGHDR, CDR2 SFDVKD. CDR3 length: 14 amino acids. The germline V and J ends were trimmed by 0 bases and 7 bases, with 11 bases remaining between them. The CDR3 here is CATSDLSRVRGYTF. The CDR3, as DNA: TGTGCCACCAGTGATTTGAGCAGGGTGCGTGGCTACACCTTC.

This clone has a handful of counts. J is TRBJ2-5 and V is TRBV11-2; D is undetermined. CDR3 length: 16 amino acids. Between the trimmed V and J ends, which lost 1 base and 2 bases, there was a span of 14 bases. Germline CDR1 is SGHAT and CDR2 is FQNNGV. Written as DNA, the CDR3 is TGTGCCAGCAGCTTAGGGGCTTTAGTATATCAAGAGACCCAGTACTTC. Translated, it gives CASSLGALVYQETQYF.

The V and J genes are TRBV10-1 and TRBJ2-1; TRBD2 matches 7 bases. Germline CDR1 and CDR2: WNHNN and SYGVQD (reference sequence). Losses at the gene ends were 5 bases for V and 4 bases for J; bases not matched to a gene: 2. This CDR3 spans 13 amino acids. The CDR3 region has the DNA TGCGCCAGCAGTAGGACTAGTTACAATGAGCAGTTCTTC. As protein: CASSRTSYNEQFF.

The chain couples TRBV5-1 to TRBJ2-3; 8 nucleotides line up with TRBD2. V was clipped by 0 bases and J by 3 bases; unmatched bases: 6. This CDR3 is 16 amino acids long. The V gene's germline CDR1 is SGHRS and CDR2 YFSETQ. CDR3 DNA: TGCGCCAGCAGCTTGGCCGGGGGGGCCATGACAGATACGCAGTATTTT. Translating it yields CASSLAGGAMTDTQYF.

The chain has TRBV6-1 and TRBJ2-1; 9 positions match TRBD1. J gave up 4 bases and V 4 bases, and 8 bases lay outside the gene matches. The CDR3 runs 16 residues. Germline lookup yields CDR1 MNHNS and CDR2 SASEGT. The CDR3 DNA reads TGTGCCAGCAGTGGTGGACCGGACAGGGGTTACAATGAGCAGTTCTTC. Translation gives CASSGGPDRGYNEQFF.

The CDR3 is CASRRPRGVVLYEQYV. DNA for the CDR3: TGTGCCAGCAGACGCCCCCGGGGGGTCGTTCTGTACGAGCAGTACGTC. This chain links TRBV27 with TRBJ2-7, with 7 bases identical to TRBD2. Trimming took 6 bases from V and 4 from J; bases not matched to a gene: 15. CDR3 length: 16 amino acids. The germline gives CDR1 MNHEY, CDR2 SMNVEV (reference sequence).

This clone was picked up one time. The chain recombines TRBV10-3 with TRBJ2-5; 12 bases match TRBD1. With V trimmed by 3 bases and J by 5 bases, 13 bases remained unmatched. Germline CDR1 reads ENHRY; CDR2 reads SYGVKD. This CDR3 has 18 amino acids. This CDR3 reads CAISEDPGTGGFWETQYF. CDR3 in DNA: TGTGCCATCAGTGAAGACCCCGGGACAGGGGGCTTTTGGGAGACCCAGTACTTC.

V gene TRBV4-1 combines with J gene TRBJ1-2; 9 bases fit TRBD1. The CDR3 totals 17 residues. From germline, CDR1 is MGHRA and CDR2 YSYEKL. Unmatched junction bases numbered 16, after V lost 4 bases and J lost 7 bases. The chain's CDR3 is CASSRVFRDRVSGGYTF. The CDR3 DNA is TGCGCCAGCAGCCGCGTTTTCCGGGACAGGGTCTCTGGTGGCTACACCTTC.

The gene calls are TRBV5-1 and TRBJ1-2, with 12 bases that match TRBD1. V was clipped by 4 bases and J by 5 bases; unmatched bases: 6. Germline-derived CDR1 and CDR2 are SGHRS and YFSETQ. This CDR3 has 15 residues. The CDR3 nucleotides read TGCGCCAGCAGCCAAGGGACAGGGGGCCCGTATGGCTACACCTTC. Its translation is CASSQGTGGPYGYTF.

This clone was seen a single time. The rearrangement links TRBV30 to TRBJ1-1; D not certain. Trimming shortened V by 8 bases and J by 5 bases, and 12 bases separated the two germline ends. The germline V gene has CDR1 GTSNPN and CDR2 SVGIG (reference sequence). The CDR3 has 11 amino acids. The CDR3 here is CARETGTEAFF. CDR3 nucleotide sequence: TGTGCCAGAGAGACGGGTACTGAAGCTTTCTTT.

This chain connects TRBV2 to TRBJ2-5; maybe TRBD1 (6 bases). CDR3 size: 14 residues. Germline V gives CDR1 SNHLY, CDR2 FYNNEI. V lost 4 bases, J lost 5 bases, and 14 bases lay in between. The CDR3 coding sequence is TGTGCCAGCAGTGGGACAGCCCTCGCCGAGACCCAGTACTTC. This sequence encodes CASSGTALAETQYF.

This chain links TRBV2 with TRBJ1-3; perhaps TRBD1 as D (5 bases). The CDR3 runs 14 residues. Trimming cost V 4 bases and J 1 base, with 8 bases left between them. CDR1 is SNHLY, CDR2 FYNNEI, per germline. Here the CDR3 reads CASSGTPSGNTIYF. The CDR3 nucleotides read TGTGCCAGCAGTGGGACACCTTCTGGAAACACCATATATTTT.

V is TRBV28 and J is TRBJ1-5; 7 bases line up with TRBD1. Germline V gives CDR1 MDHEN, CDR2 SYDVKM. The CDR3 sequence is 18 residues long. With V trimmed by 7 bases and J by 0 bases, 15 bases remained unmatched. The CDR3 bases are TGTGCCAGCACCGCTACAGGGGCCACAACCTATAGCAATCAGCCCCAGCATTTT. Protein: CASTATGATTYSNQPQHF.

The chain uses TRBV9 and TRBJ2-1, with TRBD2 matching over 9 bases. The CDR3 length is 15 residues. V shed 0 bases, J shed 10 bases, and the junction held 8 bases outside the gene matches. Germline loops: CDR1 SGDLS, CDR2 YYNGEE. Here the CDR3 DNA reads TGTGCCAGCAGCGTAGTGGCGGGGGGGCCTGTCGAGCAGTTCTTC. Protein sequence: CASSVVAGGPVEQFF. Variable domain in full (rest from reference TRBV9 and TRBJ2-1): DSGVTQTPKHLITATGQRVTLRCSPRSGDLSVYWYQQSLDQGLQFLIQYYNGEERAKGNILERFSAQQFPDLHSELNLSSLELGDSALYFCASSVVAGGPVEQFFGPGTRLTVL.